Sequencing of this T cell receptor (beta chain) was carried out in a study of blood T cells in healthy people across ages. Comment on this clonotype: Its antigen remains unidentified.

Together with a sample-barcoded 5' primer, a J-beta primer mix was included in a second PCR lasting about 6 to 11 cycles. TCRdb re-derived calls from the 5' RACE reads in MiXCR, one entry per CDR3 protein. The sample has about 720,000 distinct CDR3 sequences, over 20% seen once; the top ten hold roughly 22%. Study results and caveats: The long-lived group displayed more naive CD4+ cells, plus higher diversity, than the aged donors did. In older individuals, TCR beta diversity per million T cells was lower, falling roughly linearly with age. Using unsorted PBMCs precluded a conclusive naive versus antigen-experienced comparison.

The V segment lost 0 bases and the J segment 0 bases; nucleotides outside the gene matches: 4. CDR3 length: 16 amino acids. Germline V gene lookup returns CDR1 SGHNT and CDR2 YYREEE (reference sequence). The specimen sequenced was blood. The chain employs TRBV5-4 and TRBJ2-3, with 7 nucleotides matching TRBD1. The receptor was derived from a man in his sixties or seventies in good health. In nucleotides, the CDR3 is TGTGCCAGCAGCTTGGATTGGACAGGCAGCACAGATACGCAGTATTTT. The encoded protein is CASSLDWTGSTDTQYF.